Below, 12 T cell receptor beta chains from the same sample are listed, as sequenced in a study of memory CD4+ T cells and cytomegalovirus serostatus. Single viable CD3+CD4+CD8-CD45RO+ cells were sorted as the memory CD4+ T cells. Libraries were prepared by immunoSEQ multiplex PCR; TCRdb keeps only in-frame clonotypes and omits some of them. The top ten hold around 2.5% of the sample, which has about 54,000 clones, about 80% seen once. Sequencing used memory CD4+ T cells from blood. The receptors derive from an adult in good health and CMV-seropositive.

This clone was seen a few times. This chain connects TRBV14 to TRBJ1-2; D not resolved. Germline V gene data show CDR1 as SGHDN and CDR2 as FVKESK. V lost 4 bases, J lost 3 bases, and 9 bases lay in between. The CDR3 runs 13 residues. CDR3 in amino acids: CASSPELYYGYTF. The CDR3 nucleotides read TGTGCCAGCAGCCCCGAACTTTACTATGGCTACACCTTC.

The chain combines TRBV11-2 with TRBJ2-3, with no clear D. This CDR3 spans 13 amino acids. Germline CDR1 SGHAT, CDR2 FQNNGV. The V end lost 2 bases, the J end lost 1 base, and 4 bases lay between the germline ends. The CDR3 nucleotides read TGTGCCAGCAGCTTAATCCGCACAGATACGCAGTATTTT. Protein: CASSLIRTDTQYF.

This clone has more than one count but fewer than ten. The V call is TRBV5-1, the J call TRBJ2-1; D tentatively reads TRBD1 or TRBD2 (5 bases each). The CDR3 has 16 residues. Germline CDR1 reads SGHRS; CDR2 reads YFSETQ. Trimming left V 0 bases short and J 6 bases short, with 16 bases between. The chain's CDR3 is CASSLVPGANLNEQFF. The CDR3 nucleotides read TGCGCCAGCAGCTTGGTGCCCGGGGCGAACCTCAATGAGCAGTTCTTC.

The rearrangement links TRBV28 to TRBJ1-2; the match to TRBD1 covers 12 bases. This CDR3 region has 15 residues. Germline CDR1 and CDR2: MDHEN and SYDVKM. V lost 4 bases and J lost 8; bases outside the gene matches: 8. This CDR3 reads CASSSIGTGGVGYTF. The CDR3 DNA reads as TGTGCCAGCAGTTCTATCGGGACAGGGGGCGTCGGCTACACCTTC.

The chain carries TRBV19 and TRBJ2-1; D unresolved. V was pared by 5 bases and J by 2 bases, with 13 bases between. The CDR3 totals 15 residues. Germline V gene sequence: CDR1 LNHDA, CDR2 SQIVND (reference sequence). The CDR3 loop is CASSSVAHAYNEQFF. The CDR3 nucleotides are TGTGCCAGTAGTTCTGTGGCACACGCCTACAATGAGCAGTTCTTC.

The gene calls are TRBV6-5 and TRBJ2-1, with unresolved D. This CDR3 has 12 residues. V lost 6 bases to trimming and J lost 10 bases, with 13 bases between them. CDR1 and CDR2 (germline): MNHEY, SVGAGI. The DNA of the CDR3 is TGTGCCAGCAGATCTAACTTGGCCGAGCAGTTCTTC. It is translated as CASRSNLAEQFF.

V is TRBV27 and J is TRBJ2-7; D call uncertain. Germline V gene lookup returns CDR1 MNHEY and CDR2 SMNVEV (reference sequence). Trimming cost V 5 bases and J 6 bases, with 17 bases left between them. The CDR3 is 14 amino acids. CDR3 sequence (DNA): TGTGCCAGCAGTAAAGGAGCCCCCCCAATCGAGCAGTACGTC. Encoded protein: CASSKGAPPIEQYV.

This chain uses TRBV10-2 with TRBJ2-3, with 7 bases aligning to TRBD2. V shed 7 bases, J shed 5 bases, and the junction held 6 bases outside the gene matches. The CDR3 has 13 residues. CDR1 and CDR2 (germline): WSHSY, SAAADI. The CDR3 DNA reads as TGCGCCAGCAAAGGCGGGAGTTTAGATACGCAGTATTTT. Amino acid sequence: CASKGGSLDTQYF.

The chain links TRBV5-1 to TRBJ2-1; unclear D gene. CDR1 is SGHRS, CDR2 YFSETQ, per germline. V was clipped by 0 bases and J by 14 bases, with 15 bases between them. The CDR3 has 13 residues. This CDR3 reads CASSLVSDPSEFF. The CDR3 DNA is TGCGCCAGCAGCTTGGTCTCGGACCCGTCGGAGTTCTTC.

This chain connects TRBV7-6 to TRBJ2-2; D may be TRBD1 (6 bases). CDR3 length: 16 residues. V lost 1 base, J lost 5 bases, and 14 bases lay in between. Germline V gene lookup returns CDR1 SGHVS and CDR2 FNYEAQ. The CDR3 DNA reads TGTGCCAGCAGCTTAGGGTGGGGGCGAGATACCGGGGAGCTGTTTTTT. This translates into CASSLGWGRDTGELFF.

J is TRBJ1-1 and V is TRBV28, with TRBD1 matching 7 bases. Trimming removed 9 bases from V and 0 bases from J; junction bases left unmatched: 7. Per the germline V gene, CDR1 is MDHEN and CDR2 is SYDVKM. This CDR3 has 14 residues. The CDR3 DNA follows: TGTGCCAGTACTTCCGGGACAGTGAACACTGAAGCTTTCTTT. Translating it yields CASTSGTVNTEAFF.

This sequence joins TRBV20-1 and TRBJ2-5, with D perhaps matching TRBD1 (6 bases). Deletions cut 7 bases from V and 5 bases from J, with 11 bases between. The CDR3 is 11 amino acids. CDR1 is DFQATT, CDR2 SNEGSKA, per germline (reference sequence). The CDR3 is CSGRGSETQYF. DNA of the CDR3: TGCAGTGGCAGGGGAAGCGAGACCCAGTACTTC.